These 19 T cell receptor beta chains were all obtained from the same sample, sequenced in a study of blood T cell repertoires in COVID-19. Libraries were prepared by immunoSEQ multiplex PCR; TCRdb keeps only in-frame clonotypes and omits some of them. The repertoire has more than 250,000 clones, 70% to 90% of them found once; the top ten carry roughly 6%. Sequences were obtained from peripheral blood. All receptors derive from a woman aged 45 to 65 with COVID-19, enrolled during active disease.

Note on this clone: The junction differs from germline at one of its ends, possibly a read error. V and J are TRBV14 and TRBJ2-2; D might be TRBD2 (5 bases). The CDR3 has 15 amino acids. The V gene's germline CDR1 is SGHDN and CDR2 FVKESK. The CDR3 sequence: CASRQGLTNTGELFF. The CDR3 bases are TGTGCCAGCAGACAAGGACTTACGAACACCGGGGAGCTGTTTTTT.

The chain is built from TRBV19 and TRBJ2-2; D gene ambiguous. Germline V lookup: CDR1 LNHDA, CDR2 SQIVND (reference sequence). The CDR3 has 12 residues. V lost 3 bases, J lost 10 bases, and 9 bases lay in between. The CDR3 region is CASSIGFVELFF. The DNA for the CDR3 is TGTGCCAGTAGTATCGGGTTCGTGGAGCTGTTTTTT. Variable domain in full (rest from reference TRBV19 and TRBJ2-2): DGGITQSPKYLFRKEGQNVTLSCEQNLNHDAMYWYRQDPGQGLRLIYYSQIVNDFQKGDIAEGYSVSREKKESFPLTVTSAQKNPTAFYLCASSIGFVELFFGEGSRLTVL.

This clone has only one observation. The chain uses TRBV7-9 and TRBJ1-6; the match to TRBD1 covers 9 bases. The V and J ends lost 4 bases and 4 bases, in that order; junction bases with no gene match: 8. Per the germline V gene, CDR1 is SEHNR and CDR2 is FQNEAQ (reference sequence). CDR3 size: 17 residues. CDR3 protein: CASSYTQGAIYNSPLHF. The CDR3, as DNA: TGTGCCAGCAGCTATACACAGGGGGCGATTTATAATTCACCCCTCCACTTT.

The CDR3 reads CASSQIPHHEQFF. The CDR3 region has the DNA TGTGCCAGCAGCCAGATTCCCCACCATGAGCAGTTCTTC. The V gene is TRBV7-3, the J gene TRBJ2-1; D remains ambiguous. The CDR3 is 13 residues long. V lost 5 bases, J lost 8 bases, and 13 bases lay in between. Germline-derived CDR1 and CDR2 are SGHTA and FQGTGA.

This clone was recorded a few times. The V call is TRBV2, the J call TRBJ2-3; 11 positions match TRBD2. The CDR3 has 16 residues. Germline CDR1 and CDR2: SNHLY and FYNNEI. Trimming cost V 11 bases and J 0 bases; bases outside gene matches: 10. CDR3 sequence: CAWIMGLAVSTDTQYF. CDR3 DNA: TGTGCCTGGATCATGGGACTAGCGGTCAGCACAGATACGCAGTATTTT.

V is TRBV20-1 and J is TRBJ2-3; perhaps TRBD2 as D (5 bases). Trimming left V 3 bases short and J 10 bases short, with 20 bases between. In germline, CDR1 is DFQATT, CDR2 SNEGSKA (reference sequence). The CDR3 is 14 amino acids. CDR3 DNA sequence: TGCAGTGCTAGTTTAGCGCCCCCCCCTGCTCCGCAGTATTTT. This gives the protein CSASLAPPPAPQYF.

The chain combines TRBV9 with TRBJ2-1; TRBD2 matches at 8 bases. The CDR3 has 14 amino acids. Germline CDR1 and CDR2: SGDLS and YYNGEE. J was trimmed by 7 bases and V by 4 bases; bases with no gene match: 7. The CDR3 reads CASSYSGKMNEQFF. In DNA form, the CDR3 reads TGTGCCAGCAGCTATAGCGGGAAGATGAATGAGCAGTTCTTC.

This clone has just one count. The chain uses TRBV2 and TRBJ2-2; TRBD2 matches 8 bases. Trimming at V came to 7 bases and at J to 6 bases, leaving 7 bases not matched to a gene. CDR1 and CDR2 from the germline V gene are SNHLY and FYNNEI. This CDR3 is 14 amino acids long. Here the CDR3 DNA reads TGTGCCAGCACCTATCTGCGGGAGGCCGGGGAGCTGTTTTTT. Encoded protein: CASTYLREAGELFF.

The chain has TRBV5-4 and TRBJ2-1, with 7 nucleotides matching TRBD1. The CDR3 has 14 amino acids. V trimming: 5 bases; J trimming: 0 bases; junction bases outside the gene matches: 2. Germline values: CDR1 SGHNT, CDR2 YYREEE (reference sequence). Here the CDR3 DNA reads TGTGCCAGCAGTTGGGACAGCTCCTACAATGAGCAGTTCTTC. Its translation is CASSWDSSYNEQFF.

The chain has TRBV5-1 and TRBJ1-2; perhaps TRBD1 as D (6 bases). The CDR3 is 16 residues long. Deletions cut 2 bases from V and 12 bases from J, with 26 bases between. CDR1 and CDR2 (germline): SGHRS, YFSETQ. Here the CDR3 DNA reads TGCGCCAGCAGCTTAAGACAGGTCGGCGGGGGTCTTGCCCACACCTTC. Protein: CASSLRQVGGGLAHTF.

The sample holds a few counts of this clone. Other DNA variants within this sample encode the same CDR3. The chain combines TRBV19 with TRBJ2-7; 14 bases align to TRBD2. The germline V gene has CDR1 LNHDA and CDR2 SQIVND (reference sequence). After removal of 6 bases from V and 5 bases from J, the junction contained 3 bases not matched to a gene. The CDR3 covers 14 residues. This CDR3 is CASSRTSGRNEQYF. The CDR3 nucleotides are TGTGCCAGTAGCCGGACTAGCGGGAGGAACGAGCAGTACTTC.

Here the CDR3 reads CAISSVAENYGYTF. In nucleotides, the CDR3 is TGTGCCATCTCAAGTGTAGCAGAGAACTATGGCTACACCTTC. V gene TRBV10-3 combines with J gene TRBJ1-2; unclear D gene. Trimming took 8 bases from V and 2 from J, leaving 15 bases between them. This CDR3 comprises 14 residues. Germline CDR1 is ENHRY and CDR2 is SYGVKD.

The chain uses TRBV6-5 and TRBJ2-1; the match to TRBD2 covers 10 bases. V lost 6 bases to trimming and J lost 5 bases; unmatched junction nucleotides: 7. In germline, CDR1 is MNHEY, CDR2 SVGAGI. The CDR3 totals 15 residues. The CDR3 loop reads CASRGTSVTNNEQFF. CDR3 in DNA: TGTGCCAGCAGGGGGACTAGCGTCACAAACAATGAGCAGTTCTTC.

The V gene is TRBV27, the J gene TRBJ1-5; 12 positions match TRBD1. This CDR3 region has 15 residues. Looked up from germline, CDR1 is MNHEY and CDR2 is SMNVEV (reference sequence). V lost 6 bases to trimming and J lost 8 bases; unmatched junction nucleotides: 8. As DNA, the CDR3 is TGTGCCAGCAGGCCGGGGACAGGGGGCGTTGAGCCCCAGCATTTT. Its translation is CASRPGTGGVEPQHF.

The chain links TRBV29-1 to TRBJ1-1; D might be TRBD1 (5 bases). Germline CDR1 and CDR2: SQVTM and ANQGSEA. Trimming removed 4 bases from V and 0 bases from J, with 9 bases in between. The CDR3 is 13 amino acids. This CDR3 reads CSVVGQMNTEAFF. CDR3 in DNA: TGCAGCGTTGTGGGGCAGATGAACACTGAAGCTTTCTTT.

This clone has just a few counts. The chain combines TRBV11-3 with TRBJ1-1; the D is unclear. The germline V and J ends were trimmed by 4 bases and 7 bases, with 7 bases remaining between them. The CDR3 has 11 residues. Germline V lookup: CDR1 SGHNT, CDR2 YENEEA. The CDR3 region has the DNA TGTGCCAGCAGCTCAGAGCGTGAAGCTTTCTTT. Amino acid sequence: CASSSEREAFF. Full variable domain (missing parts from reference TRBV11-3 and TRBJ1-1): EAGVVQSPRYKIIEKKQPVAFWCNPISGHNTLYWYLQNLGQGPELLIRYENEEAVDDSQLPKDRFSAERLKGVDSTLKIQPAELGDSAVYLCASSSEREAFFGQGTRLTVV.

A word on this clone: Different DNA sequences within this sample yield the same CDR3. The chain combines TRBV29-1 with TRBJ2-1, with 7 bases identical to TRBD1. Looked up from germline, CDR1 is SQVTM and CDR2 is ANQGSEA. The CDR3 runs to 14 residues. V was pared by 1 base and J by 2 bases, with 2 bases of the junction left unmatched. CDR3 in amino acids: CSVEGQGAYNEQFF. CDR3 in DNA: TGCAGCGTTGAAGGACAGGGAGCCTACAATGAGCAGTTCTTC.

This CDR3 reads CASSLAENTEAFF. The CDR3 region has the DNA TGTGCCAGCAGCTTAGCGGAGAACACTGAAGCTTTCTTT. The chain couples TRBV7-3 to TRBJ1-1; the D is unclear. Between the trimmed V and J ends, which lost 2 bases and 1 base, there was a span of 5 bases. The CDR3 is 13 residues long. The V gene's germline CDR1 is SGHTA and CDR2 FQGTGA.

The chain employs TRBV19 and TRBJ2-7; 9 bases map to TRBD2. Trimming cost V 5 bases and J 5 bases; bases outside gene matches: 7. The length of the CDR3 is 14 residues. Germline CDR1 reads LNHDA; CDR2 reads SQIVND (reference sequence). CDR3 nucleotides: TGTGCCAGTAGTTCCAGCGGGAGGTTCGACGAGCAGTACTTC. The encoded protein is CASSSSGRFDEQYF.